This TCR beta chain was sequenced in a study of OX40 agonist ivuxolimab in advanced cancers. About the study: Partial responses were achieved by three patients: one hepatocellular carcinoma, two cutaneous melanoma.

This clone qualifies as medium-sized (0.01 to 0.1%). Using immunoSEQ multiplex PCR, the repertoire was profiled, and TCRdb retains in-frame clones only, with some absent. The sample includes almost 45,000 clones, roughly 86% of them seen just once. This sequence originates from an adult with an advanced solid tumor such as melanoma, head and neck, liver or kidney cancer. The input for sequencing was CD4+ or CD8+ T cells sorted from blood, taken in a trial of the OX40 agonist ivuxolimab.

DNA for the CDR3: TGTGCCAGCAGCTCTAGTTCTACGTCCAAAGAGACCCAGTACTTC. It codes for CASSSSSTSKETQYF. The chain recombines TRBV7-9 with TRBJ2-5; D is unclear. V lost 4 bases to trimming and J lost 3 bases, with 15 bases between them. The germline gives CDR1 SEHNR, CDR2 FQNEAQ (reference sequence). This CDR3 has 15 amino acids.